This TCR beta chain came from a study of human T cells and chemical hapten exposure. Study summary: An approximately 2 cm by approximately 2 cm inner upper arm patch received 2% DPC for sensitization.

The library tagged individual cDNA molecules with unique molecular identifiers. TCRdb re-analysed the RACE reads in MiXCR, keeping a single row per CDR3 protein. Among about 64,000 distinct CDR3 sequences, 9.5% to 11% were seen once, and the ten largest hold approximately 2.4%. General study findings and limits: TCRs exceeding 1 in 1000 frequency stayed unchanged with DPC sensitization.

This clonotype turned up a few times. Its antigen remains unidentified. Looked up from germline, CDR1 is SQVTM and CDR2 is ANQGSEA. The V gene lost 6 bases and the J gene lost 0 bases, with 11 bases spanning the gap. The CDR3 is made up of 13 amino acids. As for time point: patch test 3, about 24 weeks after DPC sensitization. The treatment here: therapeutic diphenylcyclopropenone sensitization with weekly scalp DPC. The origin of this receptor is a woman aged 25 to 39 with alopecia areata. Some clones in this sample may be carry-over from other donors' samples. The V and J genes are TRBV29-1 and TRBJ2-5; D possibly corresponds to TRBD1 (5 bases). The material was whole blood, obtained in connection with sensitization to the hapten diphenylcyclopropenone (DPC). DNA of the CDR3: TGCAGCGTCGGACAATCGTACCAAGAGACCCAGTACTTC. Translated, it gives CSVGQSYQETQYF.